This TCR beta chain derives from a study of T cells after yellow fever vaccination. Across the study: Fractions low in cell number were prepared with SMART-Seq v4 Ultra Low Input. Notes on the study in general: Post-booster samples contained most primary-vaccination clones (more than 95% CD4, about 87% CD8). Clonotypes shared by both compartments, CD4 and CD8, made up a small share.

In its sample, this clonotype was seen many times. Antigen specificity is unknown. The CDR3 sequence is 15 residues long. Germline V CDR1 and CDR2: SGHTA, FQGNSA. The junction had 8 bases not matched to a gene; V was cut back by 4 bases and J by 3 bases. Synthesis of TCR cDNA relied on 5'RACE template switching, which attached a universal primer site and UMIs. TCRdb reanalysed the 5' RACE reads using MiXCR and keeps one entry per CDR3 protein. The top ten clones hold about 24% of a sample with about 300,000 distinct CDR3 sequences, around 4.1% of them seen once. The input for sequencing was PBMCs, taken 5 days after the yellow fever booster vaccination. The V gene is TRBV7-2, the J gene TRBJ2-5; 7 bases align to TRBD2. The receptor was derived from a man aged 18 to 35 who received the YFV17D yellow fever vaccine. The CDR3 region is CASSSASGVKETQYF. CDR3 coding DNA: TGTGCCAGCAGCTCCGCAAGCGGGGTGAAAGAGACCCAGTACTTC.